This T cell receptor (beta chain) was identified in a study of technical replicates of blood from a few donors. The CDR3 length is 15 residues. Trimming cost V 0 bases and J 0 bases; bases outside gene matches: 0. In germline, CDR1 is SGHTA, CDR2 FQGNSA. Repertoires were generated with immunoSEQ multiplex PCR, while TCRdb's copy carries only in-frame clones and drops some. Among tens of thousands of clones listed, around 90% were seen once. Specimen: T cells isolated from PBMCs. The chain has TRBV7-2 and TRBJ2-7; 9 bases align to TRBD2. The TCR originated in a human donor in good health. CDR3 DNA sequence: TGTGCCAGCAGCTTAGCTAGCGGGGGCTCCTACGAGCAGTACTTC. Its translation: CASSLASGGSYEQYF. The complete variable domain, with remaining parts taken from reference TRBV7-2 and TRBJ2-7, reads GAGVSQSPSNKVTEKGKDVELRCDPISGHTALYWYRQSLGQGLEFLIYFQGNSAPDKSGLPSDRFSAERTGGSVSTLTIQRTQQEDSAVYLCASSLASGGSYEQYFGPGTRLTVT.